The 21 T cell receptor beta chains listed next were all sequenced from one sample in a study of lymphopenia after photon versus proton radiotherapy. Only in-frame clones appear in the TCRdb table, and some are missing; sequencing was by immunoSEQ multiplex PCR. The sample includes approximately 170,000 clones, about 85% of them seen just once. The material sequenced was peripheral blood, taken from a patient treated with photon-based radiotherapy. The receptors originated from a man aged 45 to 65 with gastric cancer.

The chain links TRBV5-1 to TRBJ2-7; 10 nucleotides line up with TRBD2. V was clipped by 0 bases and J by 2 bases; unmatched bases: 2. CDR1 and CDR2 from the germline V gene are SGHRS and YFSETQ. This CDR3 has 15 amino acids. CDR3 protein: CASSLELAGTYEQYF. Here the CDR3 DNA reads TGCGCCAGCAGCTTGGAACTAGCGGGAACCTACGAGCAGTACTTC.

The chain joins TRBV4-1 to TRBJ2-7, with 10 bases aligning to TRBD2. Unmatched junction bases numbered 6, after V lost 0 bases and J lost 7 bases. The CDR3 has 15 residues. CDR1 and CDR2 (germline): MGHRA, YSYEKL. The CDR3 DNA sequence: TGCGCCAGCAGCCAAGATAGCGGGAGGACGGAGGAGCAGTACTTC. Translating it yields CASSQDSGRTEEQYF.

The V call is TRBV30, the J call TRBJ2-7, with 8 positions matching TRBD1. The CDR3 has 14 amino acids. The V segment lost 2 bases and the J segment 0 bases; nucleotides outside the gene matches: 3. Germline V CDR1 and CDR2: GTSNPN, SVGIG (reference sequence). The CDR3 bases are TGTGCCTGGAGTTTCGGGACAGGCTCCTACGAGCAGTACTTC. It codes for CAWSFGTGSYEQYF.

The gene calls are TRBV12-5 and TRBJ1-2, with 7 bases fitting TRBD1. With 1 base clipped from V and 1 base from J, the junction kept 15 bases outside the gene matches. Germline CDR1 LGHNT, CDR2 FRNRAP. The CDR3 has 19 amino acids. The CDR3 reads CASGLAQGVQEPDNYGYTF. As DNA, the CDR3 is TGTGCTAGTGGTTTGGCTCAGGGGGTTCAGGAACCCGATAACTATGGCTACACCTTC.

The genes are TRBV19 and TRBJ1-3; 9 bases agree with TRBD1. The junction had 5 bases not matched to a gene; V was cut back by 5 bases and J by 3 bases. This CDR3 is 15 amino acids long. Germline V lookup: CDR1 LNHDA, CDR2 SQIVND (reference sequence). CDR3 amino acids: CASSPRDRVGNTIYF. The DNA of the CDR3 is TGTGCCAGTAGTCCCCGGGACAGGGTTGGAAACACCATATATTTT.

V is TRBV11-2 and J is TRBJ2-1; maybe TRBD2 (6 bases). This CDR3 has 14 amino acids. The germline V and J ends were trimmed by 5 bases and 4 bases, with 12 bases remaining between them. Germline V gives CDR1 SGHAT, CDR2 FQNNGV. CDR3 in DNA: TGTGCCAGCAGCCCCCGGGACTTGTACAATGAGCAGTTCTTC. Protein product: CASSPRDLYNEQFF.

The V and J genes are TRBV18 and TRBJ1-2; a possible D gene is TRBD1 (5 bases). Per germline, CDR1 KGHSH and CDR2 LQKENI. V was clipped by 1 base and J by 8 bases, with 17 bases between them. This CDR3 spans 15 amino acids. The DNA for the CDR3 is TGTGCCAGCTCACCACTGGCAGGGATTGATCGGGGCTACACCTTC. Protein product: CASSPLAGIDRGYTF.

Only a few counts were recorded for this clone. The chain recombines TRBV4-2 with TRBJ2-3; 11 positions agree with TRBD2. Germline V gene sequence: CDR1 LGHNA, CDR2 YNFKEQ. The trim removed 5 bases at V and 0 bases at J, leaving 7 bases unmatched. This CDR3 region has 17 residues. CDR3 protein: CASSSGLADSSTDTQYF. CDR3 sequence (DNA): TGTGCCAGCAGCTCGGGACTAGCGGATTCTAGCACAGATACGCAGTATTTT.

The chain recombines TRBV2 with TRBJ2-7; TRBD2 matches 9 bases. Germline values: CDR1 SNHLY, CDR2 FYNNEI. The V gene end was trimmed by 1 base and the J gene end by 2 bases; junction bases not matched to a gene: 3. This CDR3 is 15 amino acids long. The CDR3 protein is CASSEGAGGPYEQYF. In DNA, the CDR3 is TGTGCCAGCAGTGAAGGGGCGGGAGGGCCCTACGAGCAGTACTTC.

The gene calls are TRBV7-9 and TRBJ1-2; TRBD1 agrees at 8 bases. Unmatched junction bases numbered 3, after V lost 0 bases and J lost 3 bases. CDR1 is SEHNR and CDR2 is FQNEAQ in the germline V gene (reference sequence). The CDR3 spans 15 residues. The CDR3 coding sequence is TGTGCCAGCAGCTTAGCCCTGACAGGGGACTATGGCTACACCTTC. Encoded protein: CASSLALTGDYGYTF.

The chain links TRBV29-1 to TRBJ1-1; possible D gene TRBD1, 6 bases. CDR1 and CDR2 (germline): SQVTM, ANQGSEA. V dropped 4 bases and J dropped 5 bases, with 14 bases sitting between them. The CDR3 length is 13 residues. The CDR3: CSVGGRFSTEAFF. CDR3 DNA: TGCAGCGTTGGGGGGCGGTTTAGTACTGAAGCTTTCTTT.

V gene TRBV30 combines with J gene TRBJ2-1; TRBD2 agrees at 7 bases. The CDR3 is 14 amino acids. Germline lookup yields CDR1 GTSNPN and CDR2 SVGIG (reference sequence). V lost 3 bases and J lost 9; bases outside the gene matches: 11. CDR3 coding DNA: TGTGCCTGGAGGACAAGGGCGGGAGTTCGTGAGCAGTTCTTC. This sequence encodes CAWRTRAGVREQFF.

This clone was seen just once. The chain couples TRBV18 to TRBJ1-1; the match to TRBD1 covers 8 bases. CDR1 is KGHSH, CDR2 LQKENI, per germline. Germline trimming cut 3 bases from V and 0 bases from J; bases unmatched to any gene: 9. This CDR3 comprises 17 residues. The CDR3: CASSPQDRGPMNTEAFF. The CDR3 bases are TGTGCCAGCTCACCCCAAGACAGGGGACCTATGAACACTGAAGCTTTCTTT.

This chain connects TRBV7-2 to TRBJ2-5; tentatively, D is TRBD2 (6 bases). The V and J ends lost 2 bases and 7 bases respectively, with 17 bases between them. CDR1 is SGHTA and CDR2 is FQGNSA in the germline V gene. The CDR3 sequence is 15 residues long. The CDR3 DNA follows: TGTGCCAGCAGCTTATTGACGGGAGTGGGGGGGACCCAGTACTTC. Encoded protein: CASSLLTGVGGTQYF.

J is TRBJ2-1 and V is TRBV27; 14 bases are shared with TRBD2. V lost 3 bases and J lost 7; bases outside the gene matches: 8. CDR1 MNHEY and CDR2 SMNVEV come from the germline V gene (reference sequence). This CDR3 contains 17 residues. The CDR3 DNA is TGTGCCAGCAGTTTCCACGCCGGACTAGCGGGAGGAAATGAGCAGTTCTTC. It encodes CASSFHAGLAGGNEQFF.

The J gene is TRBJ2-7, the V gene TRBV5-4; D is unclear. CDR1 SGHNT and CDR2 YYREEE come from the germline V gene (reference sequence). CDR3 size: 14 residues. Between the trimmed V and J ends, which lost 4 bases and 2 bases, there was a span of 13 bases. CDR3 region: CASSRPPATYEQYF. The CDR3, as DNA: TGTGCCAGCAGCCGCCCTCCGGCGACCTACGAGCAGTACTTC.

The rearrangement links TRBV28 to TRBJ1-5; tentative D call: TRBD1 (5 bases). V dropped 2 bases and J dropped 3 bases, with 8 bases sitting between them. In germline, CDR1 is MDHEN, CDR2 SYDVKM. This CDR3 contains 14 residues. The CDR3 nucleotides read TGTGCCAGCAGTTTAAGCAGGGTCAATCAGCCCCAGCATTTT. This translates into CASSLSRVNQPQHF.

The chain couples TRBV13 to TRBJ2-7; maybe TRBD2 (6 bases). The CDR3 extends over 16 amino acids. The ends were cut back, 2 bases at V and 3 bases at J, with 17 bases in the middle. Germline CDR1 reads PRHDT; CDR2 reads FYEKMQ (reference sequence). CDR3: CASSLTFGDLRYEQYF. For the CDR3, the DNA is TGTGCCAGCAGCTTAACCTTCGGGGACTTACGCTACGAGCAGTACTTC.

Here the CDR3 reads CASPLRGQESYEQYF. The CDR3, as DNA: TGTGCCAGCCCTTTGAGGGGACAGGAGTCCTACGAGCAGTACTTC. The V call is TRBV6-9, the J call TRBJ2-7; 8 positions agree with TRBD1. The J segment lost 1 base and the V segment lost 8 bases, leaving 10 bases of the junction unmatched. The CDR3 sequence is 15 residues long. Germline values: CDR1 MNHGY, CDR2 SVAAGI.

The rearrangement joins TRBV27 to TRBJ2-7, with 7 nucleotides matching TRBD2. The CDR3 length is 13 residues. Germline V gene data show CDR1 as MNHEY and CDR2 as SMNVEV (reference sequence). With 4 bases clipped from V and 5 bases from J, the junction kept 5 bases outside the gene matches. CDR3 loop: CASSSGGRDEQYF. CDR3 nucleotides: TGTGCCAGCAGTTCCGGGGGGAGGGACGAGCAGTACTTC.

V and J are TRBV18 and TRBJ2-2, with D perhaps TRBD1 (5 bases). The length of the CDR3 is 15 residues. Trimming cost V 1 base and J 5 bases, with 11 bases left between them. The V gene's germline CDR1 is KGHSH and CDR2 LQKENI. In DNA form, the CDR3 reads TGTGCCAGCTCACCACTGAAGGGGCGTACCGGGGAGCTGTTTTTT. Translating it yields CASSPLKGRTGELFF.